Following are 24 T cell receptor beta chains from one sample sequenced in a study of CXCR3-negative and CXCR3-positive naive CD8 T cells. Whole-study results and caveats: CXCR3-positive naive cells had TRB CDR3s that were more hydrophobic than CXCR3-negative naive cells had.

These TCRs' antigens remain unknown. UMI-labeled 5' RACE yielded the TRB cDNA libraries. TCRdb reanalyzed the 5' RACE reads, giving one entry per CDR3 protein sequence and no DNA. The sample has tens of thousands of distinct CDR3 sequences; the top ten hold about 0.62%. What was sequenced was naive CXCR3+ CD8+ T cells from blood. Specified subset: CD45RO-CCR7+CD27+CD95- naive CD8+ T cells expressing CXCR3 (TNR3+). These receptors were obtained from a human donor in good health. Some clones in this sample may be carry-over from other donors' samples.

The chain has TRBV11-1 and TRBJ2-5; the D call of TRBD1 rests on TCRdb alone, since no DNA is present to check it. CDR1 is SGHAT, CDR2 FQDESV, per germline (reference sequence). This CDR3 has 14 residues. The CDR3 sequence: CASSLTGSQETQYF.

This CDR3 is CSVDRGGGSYNSGGSTGNTIYF. J is TRBJ1-3 and V is TRBV29-1. Germline lookup yields CDR1 SQVTM and CDR2 ANQGSEA. The CDR3 loop spans 22 amino acids.

The chain is built from TRBV10-1 and TRBJ2-2; TCRdb's assignment of TRBD2 cannot be checked, as there is no DNA. CDR3 length equals 18 residues. Germline V lookup: CDR1 WNHNN, CDR2 SYGVQD (reference sequence). The CDR3: CASRVEILAGRGTGELFF.

J is TRBJ2-2 and V is TRBV20-1; TCRdb reports TRBD2, a call that lacks DNA to check it against. CDR1 is DFQATT, CDR2 SNEGSKA, per germline (reference sequence). This CDR3 contains 15 residues. CDR3 sequence reads: CSARELAGDTGELFF.

The chain is built from TRBV20-1 and TRBJ1-6. The length of the CDR3 is 15 residues. The germline CDR1 and CDR2 sequences are DFQATT and SNEGSKA (reference sequence). The CDR3 spells CSARDQEKEYSPLHF.

The chain uses TRBV15 and TRBJ1-2. This CDR3 has 13 amino acids. CDR1 and CDR2 from the germline V gene are LNHNV and YYDKDF (reference sequence). This chain's CDR3 is CATSSEGSYGYTF.

The CDR3 loop is CASSQGGYYEQYF. This chain links TRBV5-1 with TRBJ2-7; TCRdb designates TRBD2, a call that cannot be tested without DNA. The CDR3 runs to 13 residues. Per the germline V gene, CDR1 is SGHRS and CDR2 is YFSETQ.

The rearrangement links TRBV20-1 to TRBJ2-1; TCRdb's assignment of TRBD1 cannot be checked, as there is no DNA. The CDR3 totals 14 residues. The germline CDR1 and CDR2 sequences are DFQATT and SNEGSKA (reference sequence). The CDR3 region is CSADDPSGYNEQFF.

V usage is TRBV28 and J usage is TRBJ2-1. Germline V lookup: CDR1 MDHEN, CDR2 SYDVKM. This CDR3 is 12 amino acids long. The CDR3 sequence: CASSWVAREQFF.

This CDR3 reads CASSAGTLYGYTF. The chain combines TRBV7-2 with TRBJ1-2; the TCRdb D gene call, TRBD1, has no DNA to confirm it. The germline gives CDR1 SGHTA, CDR2 FQGNSA. This CDR3 region has 13 residues.

The chain is built from TRBV29-1 and TRBJ2-1; TCRdb calls TRBD1, which cannot be checked without DNA. The germline CDR1 and CDR2 sequences are SQVTM and ANQGSEA. The CDR3 has 14 residues. The CDR3 sequence: CSVDGQGYANEQFF.

The J gene is TRBJ2-7, the V gene TRBV4-3; TCRdb's D call, TRBD2, is unchecked because there is no DNA. The CDR3 sequence is 17 residues long. CDR1 and CDR2 from the germline V gene are LGHNA and YSLEER. The CDR3 loop is CASSREAHGGGTSEQYF.

J is TRBJ2-3 and V is TRBV4-1. Germline-derived CDR1 and CDR2 are MGHRA and YSYEKL. This CDR3 region has 16 residues. CDR3 region: CASSQHFSEYTDTQYF.

The chain joins TRBV12-3 or TRBV12-4 to TRBJ2-5; TCRdb proposes TRBD1, but this gene call is untestable without DNA. This CDR3 contains 15 residues. CDR3 protein: CASSSSGGDVVTQYF.

This chain connects TRBV28 to TRBJ2-7; TCRdb's D gene call, TRBD1, goes unchecked for lack of DNA. The germline V gene has CDR1 MDHEN and CDR2 SYDVKM. CDR3 length: 14 residues. Here the CDR3 reads CASGLFTGQPEQYF.

This chain connects TRBV14 to TRBJ2-7. The CDR3 runs to 13 residues. Per germline, CDR1 SGHDN and CDR2 FVKESK. The CDR3 region is CASSHFLSYEQYF.

The chain couples TRBV28 to TRBJ2-1. The CDR3 consists of 12 residues. Germline V gene sequence: CDR1 MDHEN, CDR2 SYDVKM. CDR3 loop: CASRSAYNEQFF.

The V call is TRBV28, the J call TRBJ2-2. Germline V gene lookup returns CDR1 MDHEN and CDR2 SYDVKM. The CDR3 has 16 amino acids. CDR3 sequence reads: CASRQEQGWITGELFF.

The chain links TRBV27 to TRBJ2-7; there is no DNA to check the TCRdb D call of TRBD1. Germline assignment: CDR1 MNHEY and CDR2 SMNVEV (reference sequence). The CDR3 contains 14 residues. The CDR3 reads CASSLGGPGYEQYF.

The gene calls are TRBV6-5 and TRBJ1-4. The CDR3 runs 16 residues. Germline V gene lookup returns CDR1 MNHEY and CDR2 SVGAGI. CDR3 in amino acids: CASSYSARTPKEKLFF.

The chain combines TRBV13 with TRBJ2-7. Germline loops: CDR1 PRHDT, CDR2 FYEKMQ (reference sequence). This CDR3 has 11 residues. CDR3 region: CASSPHYEQYF.

This chain uses TRBV4-2 with TRBJ2-1. The germline CDR1 and CDR2 sequences are LGHNA and YNFKEQ. The CDR3 totals 15 residues. This chain's CDR3 is CASSQADDTYNEQFF.

The V gene is TRBV6-4, the J gene TRBJ1-1; TCRdb proposes TRBD1, but this gene call is untestable without DNA. This CDR3 spans 13 amino acids. Germline CDR1 and CDR2: MRHNA and SNTAGT. CDR3: CASSQGYDTEAFF.

This chain joins TRBV25-1 and TRBJ2-7; TCRdb lists TRBD2, though no DNA is available to test this call. The germline CDR1 and CDR2 sequences are MGHDK and SYGVNS. The CDR3 covers 12 residues. The CDR3: CASSTSTYEQYF.